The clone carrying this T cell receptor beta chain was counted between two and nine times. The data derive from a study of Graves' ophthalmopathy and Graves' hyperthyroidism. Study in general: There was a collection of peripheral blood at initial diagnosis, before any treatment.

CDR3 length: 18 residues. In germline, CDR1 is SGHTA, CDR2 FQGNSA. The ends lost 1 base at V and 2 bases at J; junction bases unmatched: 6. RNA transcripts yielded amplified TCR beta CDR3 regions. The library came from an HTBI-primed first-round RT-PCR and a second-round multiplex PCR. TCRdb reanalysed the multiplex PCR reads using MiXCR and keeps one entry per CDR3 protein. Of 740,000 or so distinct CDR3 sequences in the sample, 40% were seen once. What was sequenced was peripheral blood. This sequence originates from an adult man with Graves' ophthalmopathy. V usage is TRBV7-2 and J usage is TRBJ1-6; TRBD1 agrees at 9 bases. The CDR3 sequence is CASSLVEGTGPYNSPLHF. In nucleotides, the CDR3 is TGTGCCAGCAGCTTAGTGGAGGGGACAGGGCCCTATAATTCACCCCTCCACTTT.